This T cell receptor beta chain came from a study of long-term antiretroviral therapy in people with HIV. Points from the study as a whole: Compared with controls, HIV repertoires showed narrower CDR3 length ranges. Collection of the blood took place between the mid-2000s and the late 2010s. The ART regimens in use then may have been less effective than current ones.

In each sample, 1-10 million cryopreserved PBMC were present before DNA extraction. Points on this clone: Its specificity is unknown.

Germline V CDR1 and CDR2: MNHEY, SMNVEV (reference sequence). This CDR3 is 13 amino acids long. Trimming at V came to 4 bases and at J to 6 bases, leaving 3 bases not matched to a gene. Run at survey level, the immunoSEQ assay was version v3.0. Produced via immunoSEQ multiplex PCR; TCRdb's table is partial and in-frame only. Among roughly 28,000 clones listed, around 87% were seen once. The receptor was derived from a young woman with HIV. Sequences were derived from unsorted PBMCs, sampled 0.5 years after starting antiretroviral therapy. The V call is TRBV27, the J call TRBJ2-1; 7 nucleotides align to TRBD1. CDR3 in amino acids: CASSYDRVNEQFF. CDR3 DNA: TGTGCCAGCAGTTACGACAGGGTCAATGAGCAGTTCTTC.